These T cell receptor beta chains were read from a single sample in a study of cytomegalovirus exposure and HLA in healthy donors. Assay: immunoSEQ multiplex PCR; the TCRdb copy retains only in-frame clones and omits some. The sample has roughly 120,000 clones; more than 70% are singletons. Sequencing input: PBMCs. Receptor source: a man aged 50 to 60 in good health and CMV-seropositive. CDR3s include the opening cysteine and the closing phenylalanine or tryptophan.

TRBV7-7	CASRKTGNTGELFF
TRBV7-2	CASSLALTGGSGGNTIYF
TRBV4-3	CASSLQASSYEQYF
TRBV10-1	CASSEYRDYGYTF
TRBV27	CASSLGTSITGELFF
TRBV7-9	CSSSLGSQGYGYEQYF
TRBV20-1	CSAGGQVAFF
TRBV5-4	CASSPGWGDTEAFF
TRBV4-1	CASSQDVRQPQHF
TRBV27	CASSPYQGGGTGELFF
TRBV15	CATSRAQASSYNEQFF
TRBV5-4	CASSLQQTLAKNIQYF
TRBV27	CASSLGARGGQGGYTF
TRBV4-3	CASSQDWGSTDTQYF
TRBV19	CASSIPRQTNTGELFF
TRBV15	CATSSTFRGGHQPQHF
TRBV6-5	CASRLTATGFIGQYF
TRBV7-7	CASLKGTSGIWGNEQFF
TRBV28	CASSLLQGLGKEQFF
TRBV21-1	CASSIGRLTKNIQYF
TRBV10-1	CASSENGAYEQYF
TRBV7-2	CASSVQQGSYEQYF
TRBV7-2	CASSDRGSYNSPLHF
TRBV28	CASTTSSYEQYF
TRBV9	CASSSSGQGNTEAFF
TRBV4-1	CASSGGINQPQHF
TRBV4-2	CASSPNVLAGSTDTQYF
TRBV7-9	CASSPLERGGYEQYF
TRBV5-1	CASSYSTTSGSYEQYF
TRBV6-6	CASSRSGTTDTQYF
TRBV7-2	CASSFFVGGARGYTF
TRBV2	CASSGAGGKQPQHF
TRBV6-1	CASSEFAGLAGGRRDTQYF
TRBV11-3	CASSPGDFGGLNEQFF
TRBV29-1	CSVPYGGDEKLFF
TRBV7-2	CASSLSGDGYTF
TRBV11-2	CASSLQSFYEQYF
TRBV5-5	CASSLGQGVIAAFF
TRBV9	CASSPSGRSNQPQHF
TRBV28	CASNGPGRDEKLFF
TRBV4-3	CASSVEAASSLSYEQYF
TRBV7-2	CASSSPPGTFSSTDTQYF
TRBV27	CASSLDGAYEQYF
TRBV23-1	CASSRGEGTGELFF
TRBV9	CASSVGALAGDYNEQFF
TRBV28	CASSLPSSGSHEQYF
TRBV5-1	CASRLTRDSYFNQPQHF
TRBV28	CASSLDPGTGGAFGYTF
TRBV9	CASSAPGRGDEKLFF
TRBV5-4	CASRSSLHYEQYF
TRBV7-9	CASSLTLTGEWHEQYF
TRBV7-8	CASSPRTGNEKLFF
TRBV7-2	CASSSRGEAFF
TRBV27	CASITLTGTSYEQYF